The rows below give T cell receptor beta chains drawn from one sample of a study of blood T cell repertoires in COVID-19. Sequencing used immunoSEQ multiplex PCR; TCRdb keeps in-frame clones, though not all of them. The table has fewer than 300,000 clones, less than 85% seen once. What was sequenced was peripheral blood. These receptors were taken from a woman between 18 and 30 years old with acute or convalescent COVID-19. CDR3s include the opening cysteine and the closing phenylalanine or tryptophan. A D gene is named only where the DNA matches it firmly. Size is stated for part of the rows, as once, few or many counts, or as a class when the clone is expanded.

>-|TRBV21-1|-|TRBJ2-3
CASRPKPATHHFSTDTQYF
TGTGCCAGCAGACCTAAGCCAGCGACCCACCATTTTAGCACAGATACGCAGTATTTT
>-|TRBV5-5|TRBD2|TRBJ2-3
CASAGLASTDTQYF
TGTGCCAGTGCGGGACTAGCGAGCACAGATACGCAGTATTTT
>-|TRBV19|TRBD1|TRBJ2-6
CASRRDRALSGANVLTF
TGTGCCAGTAGGCGGGACAGGGCCCTCTCTGGGGCCAACGTCCTGACTTTC
>-|TRBV5-8|TRBD1|TRBJ1-5
CASSPWTGSNQPQHF
TGTGCCAGCAGCCCCTGGACAGGGAGCAATCAGCCCCAGCATTTT
>-|TRBV6-6|TRBD2|TRBJ2-1
CASSGSSGSSYNEQFF
TGTGCCAGCAGTGGATCTAGCGGGAGCTCCTACAATGAGCAGTTCTTC
>-|TRBV11-3|TRBD1|TRBJ2-7
CASSSSGTGDYEQYF
TGTGCCAGCAGCTCTTCCGGGACAGGCGATTACGAGCAGTACTTC
>many|TRBV5-4|-|TRBJ2-1
CASSLGLAISYNEQFF
TGTGCCAGCAGCTTGGGGCTAGCGATATCCTACAATGAGCAGTTCTTC
>-|TRBV7-6|TRBD2|TRBJ2-2
CASSGSSGITGELFF
TGTGCCAGCAGCGGTTCTAGCGGGATTACCGGGGAGCTGTTTTTT
>-|TRBV19|-|TRBJ2-3
CASSAYFISTDTQYF
TGTGCCAGTAGTGCCTACTTCATTAGCACAGATACGCAGTATTTT
>-|TRBV27|-|TRBJ2-7
CASSLNGSSGPREQYF
TGTGCCAGCAGTTTAAACGGCTCCAGCGGACCGCGGGAGCAGTACTTC
>-|TRBV6-2/TRBV6-3|TRBD1|TRBJ1-6
CASSYRTGQGLNSPLHF
TGTGCCAGCAGTTATCGAACGGGACAGGGGCTTAATTCACCCCTCCACTTT
>-|TRBV7-2|-|TRBJ1-2
CASSLGPDSNYGYTF
TGTGCCAGCAGCTTAGGTCCGGACAGTAACTATGGCTACACCTTC
>-|TRBV6-5|TRBD2|TRBJ2-1
CASGTGGFNEQFF
TGTGCCAGCGGTACGGGAGGGTTTAATGAGCAGTTCTTC
>-|TRBV7-9|-|TRBJ2-1
CASSLLVRSNEQFF
TGTGCCAGCAGCTTATTGGTACGGAGCAATGAGCAGTTCTTC
>once|TRBV7-2|TRBD2|TRBJ2-1
CASSFRTSAYNEQFF
TGTGCCAGCAGCTTCCGGACTAGCGCCTACAATGAGCAGTTCTTC
>-|TRBV10-3|-|TRBJ1-1
CAISESSSTEAFF
TGTGCCATCAGTGAGTCGAGTTCCACTGAAGCTTTCTTT
>-|TRBV5-6|TRBD1|TRBJ2-7
CASSPSAGQGSYEQYF
TGTGCCAGCAGCCCTAGTGCGGGACAGGGCTCCTACGAGCAGTACTTC
>-|TRBV2|-|TRBJ1-3
CASSEGAWRGNTIYF
TGTGCCAGCAGTGAGGGTGCCTGGCGGGGAAACACCATATATTTT
>once|TRBV28|-|TRBJ1-1
CASSLGAMNTEAFF
TGTGCCAGCAGTTTGGGGGCCATGAACACTGAAGCTTTCTTT
>-|TRBV5-6|TRBD1|TRBJ1-5
CASSLTGGVGQPQHF
TGTGCCAGCAGCCTGACAGGGGGAGTTGGTCAGCCCCAGCATTTT
>-|TRBV19|-|TRBJ2-1
CASSIVGLALSSYNEQFF
TGTGCCAGTAGTATAGTCGGGCTAGCGTTGAGCTCCTACAATGAGCAGTTCTTC
>-|TRBV7-8|-|TRBJ1-1
CASSLDAGDTEAFF
TGTGCCAGCAGCTTAGACGCAGGGGACACTGAAGCTTTCTTT
>-|TRBV11-2|-|TRBJ1-2
CASSPDTPNYGYTF
TGTGCCAGCAGTCCGGACACCCCTAACTATGGCTACACCTTC
>-|TRBV6-6|TRBD1|TRBJ1-2
CASSYYGQDYGYTF
TGTGCCAGCAGTTACTACGGACAGGACTATGGCTACACCTTC
>few|TRBV7-2|-|TRBJ1-4
CASSLGRQGGEKLFF
TGTGCCAGCAGCTTAGGACGGCAGGGAGGGGAAAAACTGTTTTTT
>-|TRBV3-1/TRBV3-2|-|TRBJ1-6
CASSQDQTKKGPLHF
TGTGCCAGCAGCCAAGATCAGACTAAAAAGGGACCCCTCCACTTT
>few|TRBV28|-|TRBJ2-7
CATKSGGLASYEQYF
TGTGCCACCAAATCAGGGGGGCTTGCGTCCTACGAGCAGTACTTC
>-|TRBV4-3|-|TRBJ1-6
CASSQGTTESNSPLHF
TGCGCCAGCAGCCAAGGGACAACTGAGAGCAATTCACCCCTCCACTTT
>-|TRBV10-3|TRBD2|TRBJ2-5
CAISVSLAGGGVEETQYF
TGTGCCATCAGTGTATCCTTAGCGGGAGGGGGGGTTGAAGAGACCCAGTACTTC
>-|TRBV9|TRBD2|TRBJ2-1
CASSVVAGEGNEQFF
TGTGCCAGCAGCGTAGTGGCGGGAGAGGGCAATGAGCAGTTCTTC
>-|TRBV7-7|-|TRBJ2-2
CASSLKFGLGGELFF
TGTGCTAGCAGCTTAAAGTTTGGTCTCGGCGGGGAGCTGTTTTTT
>-|TRBV7-6|-|TRBJ1-1
CASSLRQGLNTEAFF
TGTGCCAGCAGCTTAAGGCAGGGGCTGAACACTGAAGCTTTCTTT
>-|TRBV6-5|-|TRBJ1-1
CASSYSWDLNTEAFF
TGTGCCAGCAGTTACTCCTGGGACTTGAACACTGAAGCTTTCTTT
>-|TRBV7-8|TRBD1|TRBJ2-1
CASSSTGLVNEQFF
TGTGCCAGCAGCTCGACAGGGTTGGTCAATGAGCAGTTCTTC
>-|TRBV19|-|TRBJ2-7
CASSRWAEEQYF
TGTGCCAGTAGTAGGTGGGCAGAGGAGCAGTACTTC
>-|TRBV7-2|-|TRBJ2-1
CASSPEASNEQFF
TGTGCCAGCAGCCCGGAGGCGTCCAATGAGCAGTTCTTC
>-|TRBV28|-|TRBJ2-7
CATLGAQAYEQYF
TGTGCCACCCTGGGCGCGCAGGCGTACGAGCAGTACTTC
>-|TRBV18|TRBD2|TRBJ2-3
CASSPGLAGPDTQYF
TGTGCCAGCTCACCGGGACTAGCGGGACCCGATACGCAGTATTTT
>-|TRBV9|TRBD2|TRBJ2-1
CASSVVAGDTYNEQFF
TGTGCCAGCAGCGTAGTCGCGGGAGACACGTACAATGAGCAGTTCTTC
>once|TRBV19|TRBD2|TRBJ2-3
CATKRGAYTDTQYF
TGTGCCACAAAGCGGGGGGCTTACACAGATACGCAGTATTTT